This passage covers 4 T cell receptor beta chains from one sample sequenced in a study of neurological immune-mediated disorders. Using its own MiXCR run on the 5' RACE reads, TCRdb lists one record per CDR3 protein. The sample yields 15,000 or so distinct CDR3 sequences, roughly 13% seen once. The sequenced sample consisted of CD8+ T cells from blood. The receptors were gathered from a female donor with HTLV-1-associated myelopathy (HAM/TSP).

This clonotype appeared many times. The CDR3 loop is CASRGRDNEQFF. In nucleotides, the CDR3 is TGTGCCAGCAGGGGCCGTGACAATGAGCAGTTCTTC. The chain carries TRBV6-1 and TRBJ2-1, with D unclear. There are 12 residues in the CDR3. Trimming left V 6 bases short and J 5 bases short, with 8 bases between. Germline CDR1 reads MNHNS; CDR2 reads SASEGT.

This clonotype was counted at least ten times. The V gene is TRBV15, the J gene TRBJ2-5, with 7 bases lining up with TRBD1. The CDR3 has 14 amino acids. The V segment lost 5 bases and the J segment 1 base; nucleotides outside the gene matches: 4. Germline V CDR1 and CDR2: LNHNV, YYDKDF (reference sequence). CDR3 region: CATSVRDSQETQYF. In DNA, the CDR3 is TGTGCCACCAGCGTCCGGGACAGCCAAGAGACCCAGTACTTC. Full variable domain (missing parts from reference TRBV15 and TRBJ2-5): DAMVIQNPRYQVTQFGKPVTLSCSQTLNHNVMYWYQQKSSQAPKLLFHYYDKDFNNEADTPDNFQSRRPNTSFCFLDIRSPGLGDTAMYLCATSVRDSQETQYFGPGTRLLVL.

Ten or more counts support this clonotype. The DNA of the CDR3 is TGTGCCAGCAGGGCTAGCGGACCCTACGAGCAGTACTTC. Translating it yields CASRASGPYEQYF. V gene TRBV12-3 or TRBV12-4 combines with J gene TRBJ2-7, with 7 bases lining up with TRBD2. V lost 6 bases to trimming and J lost 2 bases; unmatched junction nucleotides: 4. The CDR3 is 13 residues long.

This clonotype was seen repeatedly, ten times or more. V and J are TRBV13 and TRBJ2-2; no reliable D call. The germline V gene has CDR1 PRHDT and CDR2 FYEKMQ (reference sequence). The CDR3 contains 13 residues. Trimming pared 4 bases from V and 6 bases from J, leaving 9 bases between. CDR3 region: CASSYLGAGELFF. DNA for the CDR3: TGTGCCAGCAGCTACCTTGGCGCCGGGGAGCTGTTTTTT.